There are many counts of the clone carrying this TCR beta chain. Its antigen is as yet unknown. The data stem from a study of CD8 T cells in ankylosing spondylitis. There are 15 residues in the CDR3. The germline V gene encodes CDR1 SQVTM and CDR2 ANQGSEA. Trimming pared 4 bases from V and 4 bases from J, leaving 18 bases between. Quantitative barcoded 5'-RACE was used to prepare TCR beta libraries. TCRdb used MiXCR to reprocess the 5' RACE reads, holding one entry per CDR3 protein. The table has some 130,000 distinct CDR3 sequences, about 7% seen once. Study observations and caveats: Earlier literature documents some of the motif variants in reactive arthritis synovial fluid and blood. Significant enrichment of disease-linked clones was reported in matched ankylosing spondylitis synovial fluid.

The chain links TRBV29-1 to TRBJ2-3; D perhaps matches TRBD2 (7 bases). Sequencing was carried out using blood, either unsorted or a sorted T cell fraction (not recorded which). This receptor was taken from a female donor with ankylosing spondylitis or in good health (not recorded which). CDR3 DNA: TGCAGCGTTGTCCTGCGGGCGGGGGCGGCAGATACGCAGTATTTT. It translates to CSVVLRAGAADTQYF.